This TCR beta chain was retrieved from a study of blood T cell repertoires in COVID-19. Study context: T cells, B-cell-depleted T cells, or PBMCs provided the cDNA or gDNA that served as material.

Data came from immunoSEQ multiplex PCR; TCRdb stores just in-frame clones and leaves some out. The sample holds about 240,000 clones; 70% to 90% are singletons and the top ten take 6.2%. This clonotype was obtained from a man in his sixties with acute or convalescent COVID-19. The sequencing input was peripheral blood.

The CDR3 bases are TGTGCCAGTAGTTCGGGACAGGGGGCGAGCTATGGCTACACCTTC. Translation: CASSSGQGASYGYTF. This chain uses TRBV19 with TRBJ1-2, with 12 bases lining up with TRBD1. The CDR3 is made up of 15 amino acids. V shed 5 bases and J 4 bases; nucleotides not matched to a gene: 5. CDR1 is LNHDA, CDR2 SQIVND, per germline (reference sequence).